The 12 T cell receptor beta chains in this list originate from one sample, sequenced in a study of vaccination effects on CD4 cells after COVID-19 (dated by TCRdb to 2022 to 2024). Their antigen targets remain unknown. After around 10 days of culture, CD4+ T cells were isolated with the EasySep CD4+ T cell isolation kit. The library was made by the immunoSEQ multiplex PCR assay. TCRdb took this table from immuneACCESS and kept in-frame rearrangements with V and J called. Such tables lack part of the clones; where checked against another copy, unresolved V genes explain under half of the gap, and the rest is unexplained. This sample lists tens of thousands of clones; 70% to 80% were detected once. The ten largest clones capture roughly 1.9% of the sample. Sequences were derived from CD4+ T cells from PBMCs cultured without peptide, sampled before COVID-19 vaccination. The receptors were gathered from a human donor who received a COVID-19 vaccine.

CDR3 amino acids: CASTDTGGDETQYF. The CDR3 region has the DNA TGTGCCAGCACGGATACAGGGGGCGATGAGACCCAGTACTTC. The gene calls are TRBV5-4 and TRBJ2-5, with 9 bases matching TRBD1. Germline loops: CDR1 SGHNT, CDR2 YYREEE (reference sequence). CDR3 length equals 14 residues. Trimming took 6 bases from V and 5 from J; bases not matched to a gene: 8. The full variable domain, its missing parts supplied by reference TRBV5-4 and TRBJ2-5, is ETGVTQSPTHLIKTRGQQVTLRCSSQSGHNTVSWYQQALGQGPQFIFQYYREEENGRGNFPPRFSGLQFPNYSSELNVNALELDDSALYLCASTDTGGDETQYFGPGTRLLVL.

A few counts support this clone. V is TRBV18 and J is TRBJ2-3; tentative D call: TRBD1 (6 bases). The CDR3 length is 14 residues. The germline V gene has CDR1 KGHSH and CDR2 LQKENI. The ends were cut back, 2 bases at V and 5 bases at J, with 11 bases in the middle. The CDR3, as DNA: TGTGCCAGCTCACCAGGGGGCGGTCTAGATACGCAGTATTTT. Translated: CASSPGGGLDTQYF.

This chain uses TRBV19 with TRBJ1-2, with D maybe TRBD1 (6 bases). There are 15 residues in the CDR3. Trimming took 6 bases from V and 0 from J, leaving 14 bases between them. Germline V gives CDR1 LNHDA, CDR2 SQIVND (reference sequence). This CDR3 reads CASRRTGLANYGYTF. For the CDR3, the DNA is TGTGCCAGTAGGCGCACAGGGCTTGCTAACTATGGCTACACCTTC.

The CDR3 loop reads CASSGQGINEQFF. Written as DNA, the CDR3 is TGTGCCAGCAGTGGACAGGGTATCAATGAGCAGTTCTTC. The V call is TRBV6-6, the J call TRBJ2-1, with 8 bases matching TRBD1. From germline, CDR1 is MNHNY and CDR2 SVGAGI (reference sequence). The length of the CDR3 is 13 residues. V was clipped by 5 bases and J by 6 bases; unmatched bases: 3.

V is TRBV30 and J is TRBJ1-5; D uncertain. Germline V gene sequence: CDR1 GTSNPN, CDR2 SVGIG (reference sequence). CDR3 length: 13 residues. V gave up 4 bases and J gave up 4 bases, with 11 bases separating them. CDR3 DNA sequence: TGTGCCTGGACCCAATCGTGGAATCAGCCCCAGCATTTT. Translating it yields CAWTQSWNQPQHF.

V is TRBV5-1 and J is TRBJ2-6, with D perhaps TRBD1 (5 bases). Germline V gene sequence: CDR1 SGHRS, CDR2 YFSETQ. V dropped 4 bases and J dropped 0 bases, with 8 bases sitting between them. The CDR3 is made up of 15 amino acids. The chain's CDR3 is CASSLGDSGANVLTF. Here the CDR3 DNA reads TGCGCCAGCAGCCTAGGGGACTCTGGGGCCAACGTCCTGACTTTC.

This chain links TRBV18 with TRBJ1-4; TRBD1 aligns across 7 bases. The CDR3 covers 14 residues. Germline CDR1 and CDR2: KGHSH and LQKENI. Unmatched junction bases numbered 3, after V lost 4 bases and J lost 4 bases. CDR3: CASSLAGGNEKLFF. Here the CDR3 DNA reads TGTGCCAGCTCACTTGCAGGGGGTAATGAAAAACTGTTTTTT.

The rearrangement joins TRBV7-8 to TRBJ2-7; 10 nucleotides line up with TRBD1. V was clipped by 5 bases and J by 3 bases; unmatched bases: 7. CDR3 size: 15 residues. CDR1 and CDR2 from the germline V gene are SGHVS and FQNEAQ. The CDR3 coding sequence is TGTGCCAGCAGCCAAAGGACAGGGGGAATCTACGAGCAGTACGTC. This translates into CASSQRTGGIYEQYV.

The genes are TRBV5-1 and TRBJ1-2, with TRBD1 identical over 10 bases. The CDR3 runs to 14 residues. With 3 bases clipped from V and 6 bases from J, the junction kept 5 bases outside the gene matches. Germline V lookup: CDR1 SGHRS, CDR2 YFSETQ. In DNA, the CDR3 is TGCGCCAGCAGCTGGACAGGGGGAAGCAATGGCTACACCTTC. As protein: CASSWTGGSNGYTF.

The V and J genes are TRBV5-1 and TRBJ2-3; no reliable D call. The V and J ends lost 0 bases and 2 bases respectively, with 7 bases between them. The germline V gene has CDR1 SGHRS and CDR2 YFSETQ. The CDR3 has 14 residues. CDR3 nucleotides: TGCGCCAGCAGCTTGGGGGCTTCCACAGATACGCAGTATTTT. Translated: CASSLGASTDTQYF. Supplemented by reference TRBV5-1 and TRBJ2-3, the full variable domain reads KAGVTQTPRYLIKTRGQQVTLSCSPISGHRSVSWYQQTPGQGLQFLFEYFSETQRNKGNFPGRFSGRQFSNSRSEMNVSTLELGDSALYLCASSLGASTDTQYFGPGTRLTVL.

Here the CDR3 reads CASSILGQEKNIQYF. The CDR3 nucleotides read TGTGCCAGTAGTATATTGGGACAGGAGAAAAACATTCAGTACTTC. This chain joins TRBV19 and TRBJ2-4; 8 bases are shared with TRBD1. This CDR3 contains 15 residues. Germline V gene lookup returns CDR1 LNHDA and CDR2 SQIVND (reference sequence). The V and J ends lost 2 bases and 4 bases, in that order; junction bases with no gene match: 4.

Concerning this clone: This sample includes further DNA sequences coding for the same CDR3. This chain uses TRBV18 with TRBJ1-3, with unresolved D. Germline CDR1 reads KGHSH; CDR2 reads LQKENI. The CDR3 covers 13 residues. V lost 5 bases, J lost 1 base, and 6 bases lay in between. CDR3 residues: CASSGSSGNTIYF. CDR3 coding DNA: TGTGCCAGCTCAGGCTCTTCTGGAAACACCATATATTTT.